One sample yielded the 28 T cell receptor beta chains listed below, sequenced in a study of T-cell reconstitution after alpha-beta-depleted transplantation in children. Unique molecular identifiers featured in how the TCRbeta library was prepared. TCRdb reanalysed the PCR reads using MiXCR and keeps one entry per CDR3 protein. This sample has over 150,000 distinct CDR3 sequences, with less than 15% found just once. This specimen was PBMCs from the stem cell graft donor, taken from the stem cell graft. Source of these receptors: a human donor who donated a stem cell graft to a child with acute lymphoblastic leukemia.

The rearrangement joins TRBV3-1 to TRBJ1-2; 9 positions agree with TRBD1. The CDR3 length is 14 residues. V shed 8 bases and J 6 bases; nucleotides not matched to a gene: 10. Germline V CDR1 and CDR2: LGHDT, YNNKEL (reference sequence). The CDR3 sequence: CASGSGTGKDGYTF. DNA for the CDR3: TGTGCCAGCGGTTCCGGGACAGGGAAGGATGGCTACACCTTC.

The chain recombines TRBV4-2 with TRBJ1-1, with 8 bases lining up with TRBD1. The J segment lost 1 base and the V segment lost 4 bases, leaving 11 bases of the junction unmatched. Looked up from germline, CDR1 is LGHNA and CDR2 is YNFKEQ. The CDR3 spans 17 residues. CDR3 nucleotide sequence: TGTGCCAGCAGCCCCCAAGTGGCAGGGGGCGCGAACACTGAAGCTTTCTTT. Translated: CASSPQVAGGANTEAFF.

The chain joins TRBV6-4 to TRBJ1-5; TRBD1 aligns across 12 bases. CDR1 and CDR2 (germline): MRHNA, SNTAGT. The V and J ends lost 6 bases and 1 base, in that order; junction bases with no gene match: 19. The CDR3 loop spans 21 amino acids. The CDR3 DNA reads TGTGCCAGCAGCAAGACTCTCGCCGGGACAGGGGGCTGGCGGAGCAATCAGCCCCAGCATTTT. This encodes CASSKTLAGTGGWRSNQPQHF.

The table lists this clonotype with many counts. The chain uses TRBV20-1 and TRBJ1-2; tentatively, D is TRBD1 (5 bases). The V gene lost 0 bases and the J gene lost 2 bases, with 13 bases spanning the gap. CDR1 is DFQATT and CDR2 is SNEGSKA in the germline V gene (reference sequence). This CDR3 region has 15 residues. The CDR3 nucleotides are TGCAGTGCTAGAGATCAGGGCAGGCAAAACTATGGCTACACCTTC. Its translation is CSARDQGRQNYGYTF.

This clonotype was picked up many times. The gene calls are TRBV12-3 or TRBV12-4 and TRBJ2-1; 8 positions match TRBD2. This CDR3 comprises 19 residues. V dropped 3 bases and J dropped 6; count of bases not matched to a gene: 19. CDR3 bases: TGTGCCAGCAGTTTTCCGAGGGCGGGAGGTCGGCTCCTCGGCAATGAGCAGTTCTTC. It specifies CASSFPRAGGRLLGNEQFF.

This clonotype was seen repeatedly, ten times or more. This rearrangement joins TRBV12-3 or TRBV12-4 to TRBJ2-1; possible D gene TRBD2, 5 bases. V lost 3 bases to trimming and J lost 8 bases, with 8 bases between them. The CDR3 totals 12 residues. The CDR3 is CASSFSRDEQFF. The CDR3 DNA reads TGTGCCAGCAGTTTTTCGAGGGATGAGCAGTTCTTC.

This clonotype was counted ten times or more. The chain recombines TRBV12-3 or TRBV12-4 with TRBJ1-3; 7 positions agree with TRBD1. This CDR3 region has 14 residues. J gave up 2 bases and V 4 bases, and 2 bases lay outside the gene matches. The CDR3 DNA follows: TGTGCCAGCAGTTGGGACAGTACTGGAAACACCATATATTTT. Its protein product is CASSWDSTGNTIYF.

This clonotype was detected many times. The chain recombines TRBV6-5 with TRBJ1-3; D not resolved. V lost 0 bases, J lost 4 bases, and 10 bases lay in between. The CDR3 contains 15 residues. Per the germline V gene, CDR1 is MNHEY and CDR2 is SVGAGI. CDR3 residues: CASSYSTDVGNTIYF. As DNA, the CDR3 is TGTGCCAGCAGTTACTCGACCGACGTAGGAAACACCATATATTTT.

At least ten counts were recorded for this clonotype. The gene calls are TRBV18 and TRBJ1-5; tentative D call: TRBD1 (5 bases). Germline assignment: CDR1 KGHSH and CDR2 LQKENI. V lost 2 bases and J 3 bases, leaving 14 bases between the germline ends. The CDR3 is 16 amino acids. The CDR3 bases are TGTGCCAGCTCACCAATAGGACAAACTTCCAATCAGCCCCAGCATTTT. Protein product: CASSPIGQTSNQPQHF.

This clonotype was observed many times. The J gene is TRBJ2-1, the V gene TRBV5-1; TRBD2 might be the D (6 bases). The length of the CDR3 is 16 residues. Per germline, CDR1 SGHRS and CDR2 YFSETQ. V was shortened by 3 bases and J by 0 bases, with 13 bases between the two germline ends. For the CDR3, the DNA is TGCGCCAGCAGCTCTGCCGGGAGCTCCTCCTACAATGAGCAGTTCTTC. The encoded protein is CASSSAGSSSYNEQFF.

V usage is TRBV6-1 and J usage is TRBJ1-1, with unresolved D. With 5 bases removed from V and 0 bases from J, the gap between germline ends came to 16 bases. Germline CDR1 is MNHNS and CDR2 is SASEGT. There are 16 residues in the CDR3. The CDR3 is CASSPPVLRLNTEAFF. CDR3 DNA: TGTGCCAGCAGTCCCCCTGTCCTACGTTTGAACACTGAAGCTTTCTTT.

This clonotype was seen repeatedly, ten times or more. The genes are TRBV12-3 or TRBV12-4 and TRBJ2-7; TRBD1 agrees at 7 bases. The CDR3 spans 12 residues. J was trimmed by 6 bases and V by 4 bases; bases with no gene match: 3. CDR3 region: CASSSNRGEQYF. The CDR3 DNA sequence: TGTGCCAGCAGTTCCAACAGGGGCGAGCAGTACTTC.

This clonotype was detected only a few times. The CDR3 DNA reads TGTGCCAGCGCGGACAGACTTGCGAACACCGGGGAGCTGTTTTTT. This translates into CASADRLANTGELFF. The rearrangement uses TRBV2 and TRBJ2-2; D perhaps matches TRBD1 (6 bases). Trimming took 8 bases from V and 0 from J, leaving 13 bases between them. This CDR3 is 15 amino acids long. Germline CDR1 and CDR2: SNHLY and FYNNEI.

DNA of the CDR3: TGTGCCAGCTCCCGGCAGGGCGGCATGATGCTACAAGAGACCCAGTACTTC. This encodes CASSRQGGMMLQETQYF. The chain combines TRBV6-1 with TRBJ2-5; the D gene is possibly TRBD1 (5 bases). Germline CDR1 and CDR2: MNHNS and SASEGT. The CDR3 is 17 amino acids. V lost 8 bases, J lost 2 bases, and 24 bases lay in between.

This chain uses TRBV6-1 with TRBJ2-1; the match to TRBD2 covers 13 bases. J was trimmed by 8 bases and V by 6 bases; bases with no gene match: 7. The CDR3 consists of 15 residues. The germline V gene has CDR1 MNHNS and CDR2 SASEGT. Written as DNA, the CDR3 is TGTGCCAGCAGATTTGGGACTAGCGGGACCTATGAGCAGTTCTTC. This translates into CASRFGTSGTYEQFF.

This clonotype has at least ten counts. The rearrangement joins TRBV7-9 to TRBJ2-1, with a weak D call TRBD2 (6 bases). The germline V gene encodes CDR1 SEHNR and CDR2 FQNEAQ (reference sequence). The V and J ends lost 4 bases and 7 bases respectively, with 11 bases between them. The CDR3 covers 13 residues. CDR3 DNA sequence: TGTGCCAGCAGCTGGGGGGACGGGAATGAGCAGTTCTTC. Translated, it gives CASSWGDGNEQFF. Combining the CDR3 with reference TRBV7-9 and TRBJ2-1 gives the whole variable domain DTGVSQNPRHKITKRGQNVTFRCDPISEHNRLYWYRQTLGQGPEFLTYFQNEAQLEKSRLLSDRFSAERPKGSFSTLEIQRTEQGDSAMYLCASSWGDGNEQFFGPGTRLTVL.

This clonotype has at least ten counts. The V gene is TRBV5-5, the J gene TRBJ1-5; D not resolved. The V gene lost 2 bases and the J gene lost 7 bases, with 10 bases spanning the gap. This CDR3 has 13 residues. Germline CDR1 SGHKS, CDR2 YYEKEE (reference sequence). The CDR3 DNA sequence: TGTGCCAGCAGCTTTAGGGTATCGCAGCCCCAGCATTTT. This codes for CASSFRVSQPQHF.

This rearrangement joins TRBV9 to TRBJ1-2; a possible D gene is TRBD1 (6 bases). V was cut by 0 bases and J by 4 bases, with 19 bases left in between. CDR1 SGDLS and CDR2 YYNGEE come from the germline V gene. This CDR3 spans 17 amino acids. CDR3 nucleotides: TGTGCCAGCAGCGTAGAAGGAGGGGGGGGGCGCGGCTATGGCTACACCTTC. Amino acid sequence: CASSVEGGGGRGYGYTF.

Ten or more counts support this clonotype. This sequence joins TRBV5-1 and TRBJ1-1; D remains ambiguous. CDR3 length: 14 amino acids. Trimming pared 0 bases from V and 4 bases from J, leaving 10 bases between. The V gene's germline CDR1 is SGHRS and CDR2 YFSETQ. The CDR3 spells CASSLVAGSTEAFF. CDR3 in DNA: TGCGCCAGCAGCTTGGTGGCGGGGAGCACTGAAGCTTTCTTT.

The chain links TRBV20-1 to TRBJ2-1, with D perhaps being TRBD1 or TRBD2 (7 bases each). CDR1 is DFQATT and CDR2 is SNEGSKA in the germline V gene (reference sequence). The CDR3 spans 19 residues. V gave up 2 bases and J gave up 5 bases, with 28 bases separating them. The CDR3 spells CSARRQGGVGENLHNEQFF. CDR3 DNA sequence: TGCAGTGCTAGACGTCAGGGGGGGGTGGGAGAAAACCTACACAATGAGCAGTTCTTC.

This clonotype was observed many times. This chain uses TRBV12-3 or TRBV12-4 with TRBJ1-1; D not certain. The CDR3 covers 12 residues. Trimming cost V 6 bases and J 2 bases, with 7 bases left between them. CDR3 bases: TGTGCCAGCAGCCCAACAAACACTGAAGCTTTCTTT. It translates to CASSPTNTEAFF.

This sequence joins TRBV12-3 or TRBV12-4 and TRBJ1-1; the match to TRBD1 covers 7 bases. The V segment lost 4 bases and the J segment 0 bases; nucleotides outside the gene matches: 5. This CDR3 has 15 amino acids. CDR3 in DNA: TGTGCCAGCAGTTATTACAGGGGCATGAACACTGAAGCTTTCTTT. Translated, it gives CASSYYRGMNTEAFF.

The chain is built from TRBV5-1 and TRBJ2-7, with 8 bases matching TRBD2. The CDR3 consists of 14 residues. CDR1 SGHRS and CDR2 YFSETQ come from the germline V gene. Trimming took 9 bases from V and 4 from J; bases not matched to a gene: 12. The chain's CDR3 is CATRESGRGYEQYF. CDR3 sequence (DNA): TGCGCCACCCGAGAGAGCGGGAGAGGATACGAGCAGTACTTC.

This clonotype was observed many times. The CDR3 region is CASSFSRVNGELFF. The CDR3 coding sequence is TGTGCCAGCAGCTTTAGCAGGGTGAACGGGGAGCTGTTTTTT. The chain employs TRBV7-8 and TRBJ2-2; TRBD1 is a possible D gene (5 bases). This CDR3 has 14 amino acids. Germline V gene data show CDR1 as SGHVS and CDR2 as FQNEAQ. The V and J ends lost 3 bases and 7 bases respectively, with 12 bases between them.

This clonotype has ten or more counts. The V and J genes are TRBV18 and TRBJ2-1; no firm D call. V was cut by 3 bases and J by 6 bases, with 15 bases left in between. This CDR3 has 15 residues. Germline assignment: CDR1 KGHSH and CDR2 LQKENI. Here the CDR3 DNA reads TGTGCCAGCTCACCTCGTGGGCCAACCGGCAATGAGCAGTTCTTC. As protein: CASSPRGPTGNEQFF.

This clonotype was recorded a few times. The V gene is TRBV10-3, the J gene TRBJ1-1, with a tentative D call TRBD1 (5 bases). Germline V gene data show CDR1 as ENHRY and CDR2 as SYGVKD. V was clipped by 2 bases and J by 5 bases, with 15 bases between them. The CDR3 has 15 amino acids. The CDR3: CAISEGGAGRTEAFF. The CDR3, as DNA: TGTGCCATCAGTGAGGGCGGGGCAGGAAGGACTGAAGCTTTCTTT.

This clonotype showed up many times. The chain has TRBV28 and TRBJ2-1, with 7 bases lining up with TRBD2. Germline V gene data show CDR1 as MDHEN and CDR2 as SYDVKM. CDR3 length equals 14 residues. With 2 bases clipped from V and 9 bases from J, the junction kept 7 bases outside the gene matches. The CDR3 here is CASSLTGSGAEQFF. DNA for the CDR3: TGTGCCAGCAGTTTAACCGGGAGCGGGGCTGAGCAGTTCTTC. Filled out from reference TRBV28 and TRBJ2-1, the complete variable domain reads DVKVTQSSRYLVKRTGEKVFLECVQDMDHENMFWYRQDPGLGLRLIYFSYDVKMKEKGDIPEGYSVSREKKERFSLILESASTNQTSMYLCASSLTGSGAEQFFGPGTRLTVL.

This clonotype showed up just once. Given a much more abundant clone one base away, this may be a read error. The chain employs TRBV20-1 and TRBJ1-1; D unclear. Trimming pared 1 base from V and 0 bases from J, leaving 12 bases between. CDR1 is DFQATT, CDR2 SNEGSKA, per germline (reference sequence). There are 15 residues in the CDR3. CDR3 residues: CSARGHGSMNTEAFF. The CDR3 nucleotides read TGCAGTGCTAGAGGGCATGGTTCAATGAACACTGAAGCTTTCTTT.